This T cell receptor beta chain was identified during a study of vaccination effects on CD4 cells after COVID-19. The overall study: Researchers obtained post-vaccine samples at a median of 72 days past the second dose. Whole-study findings and limits: Researchers report that only 1 of 255 vaccine-induced clones in healthy vaccinees cross-reacted with common cold coronaviruses.

Notes on this clone: Its specificity is not known.

Clones were read by immunoSEQ multiplex PCR, and TCRdb kept only the in-frame ones, dropping some. The table includes about 33,000 clones, approximately 82% detected once. After removal of 0 bases from V and 4 bases from J, the junction contained 11 bases not matched to a gene. CDR1 is MGHRA, CDR2 YSYEKL, per germline. This CDR3 contains 17 residues. ViraFEST assay sequencing came after antigen-specific CD4+ T cells were expanded with viral peptide pools. A 10-day culture period preceded the isolation of CD4+ T cells. Every participant took two doses of the BNT162b2 or mRNA-1273 vaccine. The sequence came from a human donor who received a COVID-19 vaccine. Some clones in this sample may be carry-over from other donors' samples. Sequenced material: CD4+ T cells from PBMCs cultured with HCoV-NL63 spike peptides, taken after COVID-19 vaccination. The chain is built from TRBV4-1 and TRBJ2-5; 7 bases match TRBD2. The CDR3 loop reads CASSQDSRLASTETQYF. DNA of the CDR3: TGCGCCAGCAGCCAAGATAGTAGACTAGCCTCTACAGAGACCCAGTACTTC.